This section outlines one T cell receptor (beta chain) sequence together with its context. Its cognate antigen is unknown. The record originates from a study of T-cell memory formation after mild COVID-19. Study details: In these data, TCR clusters were largely donor specific.

Germline V CDR1 and CDR2: SGHKS, YYEKEE (reference sequence). This CDR3 is 13 amino acids long. Trimming left V 7 bases short and J 8 bases short, with 18 bases between. Points from the study as a whole: Cross-reactive memory apparently joined, as some responding clones appeared in pre-infection memory. Clones contracting day 15 to 85 were balanced CD4/CD8; later expanders leaned CD4+.

Barcoded TCR alpha and TCR beta cDNA libraries with UMIs came from 5'RACE using constant-segment primers. Using its own MiXCR run on the 5' RACE reads, TCRdb lists one record per CDR3 protein. The sample comprises 250,000 to 350,000 distinct CDR3 sequences, just under 20% of which are singletons, and over 20% rests with the top ten. Sequenced material: PBMCs or a T cell subset sorted from them (not recorded which). The sequence was collected from a man in his late teens or twenties who had mild COVID-19 (a few samples of this study predate the infection). Cell type and time point are not known. The V and J genes are TRBV5-5 and TRBJ1-2; possible D gene TRBD1, 5 bases. CDR3 DNA sequence: TGTGCCAGCGAGTACAGGTCCCTGTTCGGCTACACCTTC. Amino acid sequence: CASEYRSLFGYTF.